A selection of T cell receptor beta chains follows, all from one sample in a study of blood T cell repertoires in COVID-19. Here immunoSEQ multiplex PCR was the method, and the copy in TCRdb shows in-frame clones only, minus some. The sample holds some 150,000 clones, around nine tenths seen once. What was sequenced was peripheral blood. The receptors were sampled from a human donor in a cohort sampled during active COVID-19. Each CDR3 is given with its conserved first and last residue. A D gene is named only where the DNA matches it firmly. Only part of the rows carry a size: once, few, many, or a class if the clone is expanded.

d_call | j_call | clone_size | v_call | cdr3_nt | cdr3_aa
- | TRBJ2-7 | - | TRBV6-5 | TGTGCCAGCGCGCAACGCTCCTACGAGCAGTACTTC | CASAQRSYEQYF
TRBD2 | TRBJ2-1 | - | TRBV9 | TGTGCCAGCAGCGTACTTGCGGGGGGGTTCCACAATGAGCAGTTCTTC | CASSVLAGGFHNEQFF
TRBD2 | TRBJ2-5 | once | TRBV5-1 | TGCGCCAGCAGCTTACCGGGGGGGGCGGTAGAGACCCAGTACTTC | CASSLPGGAVETQYF
- | TRBJ2-3 | - | TRBV2 | TGTGCCAGCCGAAGAGAGGATACGCAGTATTTT | CASRREDTQYF
TRBD1 | TRBJ1-4 | - | TRBV27 | TGTGCCAGCGGCCCCGGGACAGGGGATGAAAAACTGTTTTTT | CASGPGTGDEKLFF
TRBD2 | TRBJ2-5 | - | TRBV7-2 | TGTGCCAGCAGCTTAGTGGGACTAGCGGCGGAAGGGGGCCAGTACTTC | CASSLVGLAAEGGQYF
- | TRBJ1-1 | - | TRBV5-1 | TGCGCCAGCACCTCGGGGGGCGGGCTGAACACTGAAGCTTTCTTT | CASTSGGGLNTEAFF
- | TRBJ2-4 | - | TRBV20-1 | TGCAGTGCTAGTCTCAAGGACACTAATTGGTATCCCAAAAACATTCAGTACTTC | CSASLKDTNWYPKNIQYF
TRBD2 | TRBJ2-3 | - | TRBV10-1 | TGCGCCAGCAGTGAGCGGGGGGGCCTAGATACGCAGTATTTT | CASSERGGLDTQYF
- | TRBJ2-5 | once | TRBV7-9 | TGTGCCAGCAGCTTAGTTGAAAGCGTCGGGATCCAGTACTTC | CASSLVESVGIQYF
- | TRBJ2-5 | - | TRBV5-4 | TGTGCCAGCAGCCCCGCAGGGGCCGAGACCCAGTACTTC | CASSPAGAETQYF
TRBD1 | TRBJ1-2 | - | TRBV19 | TGTGCCAGTAGTAGGACAGGGGGAAGGGAGGATGGCTACACCTTC | CASSRTGGREDGYTF
TRBD2 | TRBJ2-1 | - | TRBV10-2 | TGCGCCAGCCGGACTAGCGGGGGCCAGGGAAATGAGCAGTTCTTC | CASRTSGGQGNEQFF
- | TRBJ2-1 | - | TRBV11-2 | TGTGCCAGCAGCTTATTGGGTAGCGGTGTCTACAATGAGCAGTTCTTC | CASSLLGSGVYNEQFF
- | TRBJ2-3 | - | TRBV6-4 | TGTGCCAGCAGTGACACTGAGCGGGATACGCAGTATTTT | CASSDTERDTQYF
TRBD1 | TRBJ1-2 | - | TRBV7-9 | TGTGCCAGCAGCCCGGGACAGGGGAGCGATGGCTACACCTTC | CASSPGQGSDGYTF
- | TRBJ1-1 | - | TRBV19 | TGTGCCAGTAGTAGAGAGCACGGACAGCCTGGGGTTGAAGCTTTCTTT | CASSREHGQPGVEAFF
TRBD1 | TRBJ2-1 | - | TRBV12-3/TRBV12-4 | TGTGCCAGCAGTTCGGGGAACCGGGACAGGGAATTCTTC | CASSSGNRDREFF
- | TRBJ1-1 | - | TRBV5-1 | TGCGCCAGCAGCTTGAGGCAGGGAAGGGCTGAAGCTTTCTTT | CASSLRQGRAEAFF
- | TRBJ2-7 | - | TRBV15 | TGTGCCACCAGCAGAGACGAGGGTATCTCCTACGAGCAGTACTTC | CATSRDEGISYEQYF
TRBD1 | TRBJ1-4 | - | TRBV19 | TGTGCCAGCCGGACAGGGGGCCACGAAAAACTGTTTTTT | CASRTGGHEKLFF
- | TRBJ1-2 | - | TRBV7-2 | TGTGCCAGCAGCTTAGCGGGGAGGACGTTGCCCTATGGCTACACCTTC | CASSLAGRTLPYGYTF
- | TRBJ1-1 | - | TRBV6-5 | TGTGCCACAAAGAAGGGGGAAACTGAAGCTTTCTTT | CATKKGETEAFF
TRBD1 | TRBJ1-1 | - | TRBV9 | TGTGCCAGCAGCGTTACAGGGGGCAACACTGAAGCTTTCTTT | CASSVTGGNTEAFF
- | TRBJ2-3 | - | TRBV30 | TGTGCCTGGAGGGGGGGGGCCGGCACAGATACGCAGTATTTT | CAWRGGAGTDTQYF
- | TRBJ1-4 | - | TRBV4-3 | TGCGCCAGCAGCCCAGGGGTGACTAATGAAAAACTGTTTTTT | CASSPGVTNEKLFF